A single T cell receptor beta chain is shown here with its context. Its antigen is not known. The record originates from a study of T cells expressing NK-cell markers. About the research overall: It was sorted CD3+CD56-NKG2C+, CD3+CD56+NKG2C- and CD3+CD56+NKG2C+ T cells that provided the TCR beta repertoires. Within the sequenced cohort of eight donors, seven exhibited HCMV seropositivity and one was seronegative. Findings and limits, study-wide: A handful of donors' CD3+CD56-NKG2C+ cells were dominated by the same clonotypes.

There are 15 residues in the CDR3. TCRdb reprocessed the 5' RACE reads and keeps a single row for each CDR3 protein, giving no DNA. With a few hundred thousand distinct CDR3 sequences in the sample, the ten largest clones hold approximately 3.6%. The chain employs TRBV12-3 or TRBV12-4 and TRBJ2-6. Sequencing input: blood T cells: a sorted CD56 or NKG2C T cell subset, CD4+ or CD8+ T cells, or bulk PBMC T cells (not recorded which). The origin of this receptor is a man between 18 and 35 years old in good health. The CDR3 here is CASSLSSSGANVLTF.